Here is one T cell receptor (beta chain) with its context. What it recognizes is unknown. Combining a sample-barcoded 5' primer with a J-beta primer mix, a second PCR ran for roughly 7 to 12 cycles. From the 5' RACE reads, TCRdb called clonotypes with MiXCR, one entry per CDR3 protein. The sample contains hundreds of thousands of distinct CDR3 sequences, roughly 64% of which appear only once. The CDR3 sequence is 15 residues long. CDR1 and CDR2 from the germline V gene are MNHEY and SVGEGT. The sample belongs to a study of blood T cells in healthy people across ages. Regarding the study as a whole: For the donors, CMV status was unknown and possibly confounded expanded clonotype changes. The authors considered diversity estimates from one million T cells to be underestimates.

The TCR was taken from a man younger than 45 in good health. The sample consisted of blood. V and J are TRBV6-2 or TRBV6-3 and TRBJ2-1, with D perhaps assigned TRBD1 or TRBD2 (5 bases each). The end of the DNA fits TRBJ2-7 better, so the J call may be wrong. Here the CDR3 reads CASRSGVGTYNEQYF. CDR3 DNA: TGTGCCAGCCGATCAGGAGTAGGGACCTACAATGAGCAGTACTTC.